This TCR beta chain was captured in a study of siplizumab effects on memory and regulatory T cells. On this clone: What it binds is not known.

Only in-frame clones appear in the TCRdb table, and some are missing; sequencing was by immunoSEQ multiplex PCR. The sample holds 100,000 to 110,000 clones, about 91% seen once. Germline CDR1 is KGHSH and CDR2 is LQKENI. V gave up 3 bases and J gave up 7 bases; unmatched junction bases: 9. The CDR3 is 16 residues long. Findings and limits, study-wide: Naive T cell populations appeared to exhibit greater diversity than memory cells and appeared to be major alloresponse contributors. In roughly 80-95% of proliferating CD4+ or CD8+ clones, a naive or memory phenotype could not be assigned.

The chain carries TRBV18 and TRBJ1-5; 10 nucleotides agree with TRBD1. The sequence derives from a human donor in good health. Specimen: CD4+ T cells sorted from blood. DNA of the CDR3: TGTGCCAGCTCACCGTTACCGGGACAGGGGTGGCAGCCCCAGCATTTT. Its protein product is CASSPLPGQGWQPQHF.